This T cell receptor (beta chain) emerged from a study of beta chain features in type 1 diabetes. On the study more broadly: Patient and healthy donor groups were alike in age, gender and cell yields. All of the samples together had more than 95 million sorted cells examined.

Regarding this clone: Its antigen remains unknown.

General study points: Reads derived from cDNA could over-represent cells showing high TCR expression.

V lost 4 bases and J lost 0, with 8 bases in between. Germline values: CDR1 SGHRS, CDR2 YFSETQ. This CDR3 is built from 13 residues. What was sequenced were expressed TCRB transcripts, since all of the isolated RNA had been reverse transcribed. This table comes from immunoSEQ multiplex PCR, and its TCRdb copy is limited to in-frame clones, with some not included. The data hold hundreds of thousands of clones, with roughly 70% observed a single time. Sequenced sample: naive CD4+ T cells from blood. The clonotype originates from a man aged 25 to 45 in good health. The chain recombines TRBV5-1 with TRBJ2-7; D not certain. Written as DNA, the CDR3 is TGCGCCAGCAGCCCCAGAGCCTCCTACGAGCAGTACTTC. It encodes CASSPRASYEQYF.